These 5 T cell receptor beta chains share one sample of origin, sequenced in a study of blood T cell repertoires in COVID-19. Some clones are missing from TCRdb's copy, which holds only in-frame ones; the method was immunoSEQ multiplex PCR. The sample lists about 310,000 clones, 85% to 90% occurring once. Sequencing was carried out using PBMCs or T cells enriched from blood (not recorded which). The receptors shown here come from a young woman who had recovered from COVID-19.

The rearrangement uses TRBV7-9 and TRBJ2-7; a weak D match, TRBD1 (6 bases). This CDR3 is 17 amino acids long. V was pared by 6 bases and J by 3 bases, with 24 bases between. The germline CDR1 and CDR2 sequences are SEHNR and FQNEAQ (reference sequence). CDR3 in amino acids: CASSHLQGHGPDYEQYF. In DNA form, the CDR3 reads TGTGCCAGCAGTCATCTTCAGGGACACGGCCCCGACTACGAGCAGTACTTC. Using reference TRBV7-9 and TRBJ2-7 for the parts outside the CDR3, the full variable domain is DTGVSQNPRHKITKRGQNVTFRCDPISEHNRLYWYRQTLGQGPEFLTYFQNEAQLEKSRLLSDRFSAERPKGSFSTLEIQRTEQGDSAMYLCASSHLQGHGPDYEQYFGPGTRLTVT.

This clone showed up just once. This chain connects TRBV29-1 to TRBJ1-1; 11 nucleotides match TRBD1. The CDR3 has 15 amino acids. Per the germline V gene, CDR1 is SQVTM and CDR2 is ANQGSEA. The V and J ends lost 7 bases and 5 bases, in that order; junction bases with no gene match: 12. The CDR3 here is CSAYRDRGSMTEAFF. DNA of the CDR3: TGCAGCGCTTACCGGGACAGGGGGTCGATGACTGAAGCTTTCTTT. The whole variable domain, filled in from reference TRBV29-1 and TRBJ1-1, reads SAVISQKPSRDICQRGTSLTIQCQVDSQVTMMFWYRQQPGQSLTLIATANQGSEATYESGFVIDKFPISRPNLTFSTLTVSNMSPEDSSIYLCSAYRDRGSMTEAFFGQGTRLTVV.

This sequence joins TRBV11-2 and TRBJ1-1; possible D gene TRBD1, 6 bases. Trimming shortened V by 1 base and J by 8 bases, and 17 bases separated the two germline ends. Germline CDR1 is SGHAT and CDR2 is FQNNGV. This CDR3 has 15 residues. CDR3 sequence: CASSLVRNRDTEAFF. DNA for the CDR3: TGTGCCAGCAGCTTAGTCCGGAACAGGGATACGGAAGCTTTCTTT. Full variable domain (remainder filled in from reference TRBV11-2 and TRBJ1-1): EAGVAQSPRYKIIEKRQSVAFWCNPISGHATLYWYQQILGQGPKLLIQFQNNGVVDDSQLPKDRFSAERLKGVDSTLKIQPAKLEDSAVYLCASSLVRNRDTEAFFGQGTRLTVV.

The rearrangement joins TRBV7-9 to TRBJ2-7; the match to TRBD1 covers 7 bases. Germline CDR1 and CDR2: SEHNR and FQNEAQ (reference sequence). After removal of 2 bases from V and 3 bases from J, the junction contained 7 bases not matched to a gene. This CDR3 is 15 amino acids long. The CDR3 DNA is TGTGCCAGCAGCTTACCAGACAGGGACGGCTACGAGCAGTACTTC. Its translation is CASSLPDRDGYEQYF.

This sequence joins TRBV5-1 and TRBJ2-2, with TRBD1 matching 9 bases. The CDR3 runs to 16 residues. The V gene's germline CDR1 is SGHRS and CDR2 YFSETQ. V was clipped by 1 base and J by 6 bases; unmatched bases: 7. The CDR3 region has the DNA TGCGCCAGCAGCTTGTTGACAGGGGGTTGGTCCGGGGAGCTGTTTTTT. It encodes CASSLLTGGWSGELFF.